A selection of T cell receptor beta chains follows, all from one sample in a study of blood T cell repertoires in COVID-19. The repertoire was sequenced with immunoSEQ multiplex PCR; TCRdb's copy has only in-frame clones and lacks some. The data show 200,000 or so clones, with 70% to 85% seen just once and roughly 6.9% held by the top ten. Sequencing used peripheral blood. These receptors were obtained from a human donor with acute or convalescent COVID-19. The donor label of this sample is uncertain. The CDR3 runs from the conserved cysteine through the conserved F or W. The order of the fields is J gene, clone size, D gene, V gene, CDR3 DNA, CDR3 protein. A D gene is named only where the DNA matches it firmly. Clone size is stated in some rows and not others, as once, few, many or a class when expanded.

TRBJ1-1 | NA | TRBD1 | TRBV5-1 | TGCGCCAGCAGCCGGCAGGGGGATACTGAAGCTTTCTTT | CASSRQGDTEAFF
TRBJ2-5 | NA | TRBD1 | TRBV5-1 | TGCGCCAGCAGTCCCGTGACAGGGGGTGGTGAGACCCAGTACTTC | CASSPVTGGGETQYF
TRBJ2-1 | NA | TRBD1 | TRBV5-8 | TGTGCCAGCAGCTTGGGGGACAGGTACAATGAGCAGTTCTTC | CASSLGDRYNEQFF
TRBJ2-5 | NA | TRBD1 | TRBV5-4 | TGTGCCAGCAGCTTCGGCAGGACAGGTCAAGAGACCCAGTACTTC | CASSFGRTGQETQYF
TRBJ1-3 | NA | TRBD1 | TRBV10-3 | TGTGCCATCAGTTACGACAGGGATCCTGGAAACACCATATATTTT | CAISYDRDPGNTIYF
TRBJ2-7 | once | NA | TRBV5-1 | TGCGCCAGCAGCCCCGCCGGAGGGGACCTCTACGAGCAGTACTTC | CASSPAGGDLYEQYF
TRBJ2-1 | NA | NA | TRBV2 | TGTGCCAGCAGTGTGGGTCGGGAGCTCTACAATGAGCAGTTCTTC | CASSVGRELYNEQFF
TRBJ2-1 | NA | NA | TRBV18 | TGTGCCAGCTCACCCCAGGTTAATGAGCAGTTCTTC | CASSPQVNEQFF
TRBJ2-2 | NA | TRBD2 | TRBV5-1 | TGCGCCAGCAGCCCTTCGGGTGCGGGAGGCGGGACCGGGGAGCTGTTTTTT | CASSPSGAGGGTGELFF
TRBJ1-3 | few | NA | TRBV19 | TGTGCCAGTAGTCCCTACGGGACATACTTCTCTGGAAACACCATATATTTT | CASSPYGTYFSGNTIYF
TRBJ2-3 | NA | TRBD2 | TRBV9 | TGTGCCAGCAGCGTAGGTCTAGCGGGAGTGGGTACGCAGTATTTT | CASSVGLAGVGTQYF
TRBJ1-1 | few | TRBD1 | TRBV18 | TGTGCCAGCTCACCCGTCAGGGGGCTCGAGAACACTGAAGCTTTCTTT | CASSPVRGLENTEAFF
TRBJ2-5 | NA | NA | TRBV11-2 | TGTGCCAGCAGCCTGCCAGGGGAGATGCAGACCCAGTACTTC | CASSLPGEMQTQYF
TRBJ2-1 | NA | TRBD2 | TRBV7-3 | TGTGCCAGCAGCTCGGTAGCGGGAGGAATCTACAATGAGCAGTTCTTC | CASSSVAGGIYNEQFF
TRBJ2-7 | NA | TRBD2 | TRBV10-3 | TGTGCCATCAGTGAGTCGGGACTAGCGGGAGCAGGGGGCGAGCAGTACTTC | CAISESGLAGAGGEQYF
TRBJ2-1 | NA | NA | TRBV24-1 | TGTGCCACCAGACAAACAGGGAACAATGAGCAGTTCTTC | CATRQTGNNEQFF
TRBJ2-3 | NA | NA | TRBV7-9 | TGTGCCAGCAGCTTAGGGCAGGGCACAGATACGCAGTATTTT | CASSLGQGTDTQYF
TRBJ2-1 | NA | NA | TRBV13 | TGTGCCAGCAGCCGTTCGAGCGCCTACAATGAGCAGTTCTTC | CASSRSSAYNEQFF
TRBJ1-6 | NA | NA | TRBV7-3 | TGTGCCAGCAGCTTAAAAGGGAGGGGTGGGCAGCCCTGCTTCCCCCTCCACTTT | CASSLKGRGGQPCFPLHF
TRBJ2-7 | NA | NA | TRBV11-2 | TGTGCCAGCAGCGTCGGGTTACGGGAGCAGTACTTC | CASSVGLREQYF
TRBJ1-5 | NA | TRBD1 | TRBV6-1 | TGTGCCAGCAGTGAAGGGGACAGAAATCAGCCCCAGCATTTT | CASSEGDRNQPQHF
TRBJ2-7 | NA | NA | TRBV7-9 | TGTGCCAGCAGCATAGTCGTCGACGAGCAGTACTTC | CASSIVVDEQYF
TRBJ1-5 | NA | NA | TRBV6-2/TRBV6-3 | TGTGCCAGCAGTTACTCAGGAGGGGTAAGCAATCAGCCCCAGCATTTT | CASSYSGGVSNQPQHF
TRBJ1-2 | NA | NA | TRBV2 | TGTGCCAACGGACAGACTAACTATGGCTACACCTTC | CANGQTNYGYTF
TRBJ1-2 | NA | NA | TRBV28 | TGTGCCACCACATCGGGGGTGGGTAGAGGCTACACCTTC | CATTSGVGRGYTF
TRBJ2-1 | NA | NA | TRBV7-8 | TGTGCCAGCAGCTCAGACAGAGCCTCCTACAATGAGCAGTTCTTC | CASSSDRASYNEQFF
TRBJ1-3 | NA | NA | TRBV6-1 | TGTGCCAGCAGTGATAGAGTTGGGGGGGTTGGAGGAAACACCATATATTTT | CASSDRVGGVGGNTIYF
TRBJ1-2 | NA | NA | TRBV3-1/TRBV3-2 | TGTGCCAGCAGCCGAGGCTATGGCTACACCTTC | CASSRGYGYTF
TRBJ2-5 | NA | NA | TRBV18 | TGTGCCAGCTCACCACCGAGGCCCGATGAGACCCAGTACTTC | CASSPPRPDETQYF
TRBJ2-7 | NA | TRBD2 | TRBV3-1/TRBV3-2 | TGTGCCAGCAGCTTAAGGGAGGGGCCCGGCGAGCAGTACTTC | CASSLREGPGEQYF
TRBJ1-3 | NA | TRBD1 | TRBV10-3 | TGTGCCATCAGCGGGACAGGGGTCTCTGGAAACACCATATATTTT | CAISGTGVSGNTIYF
TRBJ2-5 | few | NA | TRBV3-1/TRBV3-2 | TGTGCCAGCAGCCAAGCCGGGGTATGGTCTTTCTTCCGCCGGGCCGCCAAGGAGGGCCAGTACTTC | CASSQAGVWSFFRRAAKEGQYF
TRBJ1-3 | once | NA | TRBV25-1 | TGTGCCAGCAGTGGAGTGCACGGCTCTGGAAACACCATATATTTT | CASSGVHGSGNTIYF
TRBJ2-7 | NA | NA | TRBV5-4 | TGTGCCAGCAGCTCTTACGGTGGCTCCTACGAGCAGTACTTC | CASSSYGGSYEQYF
TRBJ1-2 | NA | TRBD1 | TRBV28 | TGTGCCAGCAGTAGTGACAGGGGGCTTGGCTACACCTTC | CASSSDRGLGYTF
TRBJ1-2 | NA | TRBD1 | TRBV27 | TGTGCCAGCAGTTTCTCGGACAGGGTTAGATTCTATGGCTACACCTTC | CASSFSDRVRFYGYTF
TRBJ2-4 | NA | TRBD1 | TRBV6-1 | TGTGCCAGCAGCGGACAGGGATCCGACATTCAGTACTTC | CASSGQGSDIQYF